This entry lists 26 T cell receptor beta chains sequenced from one sample in a study of regulatory T cells in long-lasting Graves disease. Time point defined: newly diagnosed GD, antithyroid drugs for less than 3 months. RNA extracted from PBMCs served as the sequencing template. For TCR beta, libraries came from iRepertoire HTBI primers and Arm-PCR of CDR3 regions. In TCRdb, the multiplex PCR reads were re-called with MiXCR into one record per CDR3 protein. The sample yields a few hundred thousand distinct CDR3 sequences, 16% seen once. These data were also filed under a second study, of T cells in Graves' hyperthyroidism and ophthalmopathy.

Sequencing was performed on peripheral blood mononuclear cells (PBMCs), taken at new diagnosis, from a patient treated with antithyroid drugs. These receptors originate from a man aged 40-55 years with Graves disease.

The chain has TRBV18 and TRBJ2-3; D gene unclear. Trimming removed 3 bases at V and 0 bases at J, with 10 bases between. Germline values: CDR1 KGHSH, CDR2 LQKENI. CDR3 size: 15 residues. The CDR3 coding sequence is TGTGCCAGCTCACCGGGTGCCGGGAGCACAGATACGCAGTATTTT. Protein sequence: CASSPGAGSTDTQYF.

The chain is built from TRBV7-2 and TRBJ1-1; the D gene is possibly TRBD1 (6 bases). Germline-derived CDR1 and CDR2 are SGHTA and FQGNSA. The CDR3 has 13 residues. Between the trimmed V and J ends, which lost 5 bases and 4 bases, there was a span of 11 bases. The CDR3 is CASSPWGPTEAFF. The CDR3 DNA is TGTGCCAGCAGCCCTTGGGGGCCCACTGAAGCTTTCTTT.

Remarks on this clonotype: Given a much more abundant clone one base away, this may be a read error. The chain carries TRBV12-3 or TRBV12-4 and TRBJ2-5; 9 bases map to TRBD2. The CDR3 loop spans 14 amino acids. After removal of 4 bases from V and 7 bases from J, the junction contained 7 bases not matched to a gene. CDR3 amino acids: CASSWLAGEGTQYF. CDR3 DNA sequence: TGTGCCAGCAGTTGGTTAGCGGGAGAAGGGACCCAGTACTTC.

The V gene is TRBV2, the J gene TRBJ2-7; a weak D match, TRBD1 (5 bases). Looked up from germline, CDR1 is SNHLY and CDR2 is FYNNEI. CDR3 length equals 15 residues. The germline V and J ends were trimmed by 3 bases and 2 bases, with 14 bases remaining between them. The CDR3 coding sequence is TGTGCCAGCAGTGATAGGGGAAAAATCCCCTACGAGCAGTACTTC. Translated: CASSDRGKIPYEQYF.

The V gene is TRBV20-1, the J gene TRBJ2-3, with D maybe TRBD2 (6 bases). Germline V CDR1 and CDR2: DFQATT, SNEGSKA (reference sequence). The V gene lost 1 base and the J gene lost 5 bases, with 10 bases spanning the gap. The CDR3 runs 13 residues. The CDR3 here is CSARGGGRDTQYF. CDR3 nucleotides: TGCAGTGCTAGAGGTGGGGGGAGAGATACGCAGTATTTT.

This clonotype was seen many times. The chain carries TRBV24-1 and TRBJ1-2; no clear D. V lost 4 bases and J lost 2, with 10 bases in between. CDR1 and CDR2 (germline): KGHDR, SFDVKD. The CDR3 is 14 residues long. Here the CDR3 DNA reads TGTGCCACCAGTGACTCAGGCGAGAACTATGGCTACACCTTC. This translates into CATSDSGENYGYTF.

This clonotype has more than one count but fewer than ten. CDR3 protein: CAWSTRGSFGQYF. CDR3 in DNA: TGTGCCTGGAGTACGCGGGGGTCCTTCGGGCAGTACTTC. This chain uses TRBV30 with TRBJ2-7; 7 nucleotides agree with TRBD2. Germline V gene data show CDR1 as GTSNPN and CDR2 as SVGIG (reference sequence). The length of the CDR3 is 13 residues. The ends lost 2 bases at V and 9 bases at J; junction bases unmatched: 10.

There are a few counts of this clonotype. It may be a read error: a sequence one base away is much more abundant. The chain couples TRBV5-1 to TRBJ2-3; 9 nucleotides agree with TRBD1. Germline CDR1 reads SGHRS; CDR2 reads YFSETQ. The CDR3 is made up of 17 amino acids. Here the CDR3 DNA reads TGCGCCGGCAGCTTGATGGGGACAGGGACCTTCACAGATACGCAGTATTTT. Its protein is CAGSLMGTGTFTDTQYF.

This clonotype was seen repeatedly, ten times or more. CDR3 nucleotide sequence: TGTGCCAGCAGTAACAACTGGGATTCACCCCTCCACTTT. Its translation: CASSNNWDSPLHF. The chain uses TRBV6-1 and TRBJ1-6; D call uncertain. Germline loops: CDR1 MNHNS, CDR2 SASEGT. Trimming took 5 bases from V and 8 from J, leaving 10 bases between them. The CDR3 extends over 13 amino acids.

This clonotype was detected ten times or more. V is TRBV30 and J is TRBJ2-1; 11 positions agree with TRBD2. This CDR3 comprises 21 residues. The V and J ends lost 0 bases and 4 bases, in that order; junction bases with no gene match: 20. CDR1 and CDR2 from the germline V gene are GTSNPN and SVGIG (reference sequence). The CDR3 nucleotides are TGTGCCTGGAGTGTAATCGATTGGGGACTAGCGGATTATCACGCTTACAATGAGCAGTTCTTC. Protein sequence: CAWSVIDWGLADYHAYNEQFF. Full variable domain (rest looked up from reference TRBV30 and TRBJ2-1): SQTIHQWPATLVQPVGSPLSLECTVEGTSNPNLYWYRQAAGRGLQLLFYSVGIGQISSEVPQNLSASRPQDRQFILSSKKLLLSDSGFYLCAWSVIDWGLADYHAYNEQFFGPGTRLTVL.

V gene TRBV4-1 combines with J gene TRBJ1-2; TRBD1 is a possible D gene (5 bases). CDR3 length: 16 amino acids. Trimming took 5 bases from V and 0 from J, leaving 16 bases between them. CDR1 MGHRA and CDR2 YSYEKL come from the germline V gene. The CDR3 spells CASSSQRGAANYGYTF. In nucleotides, the CDR3 is TGCGCCAGCAGCTCGCAACGAGGGGCGGCTAACTATGGCTACACCTTC.

This clonotype turned up a few times. The chain couples TRBV28 to TRBJ1-4; D gene uncertain. This CDR3 spans 14 amino acids. The germline CDR1 and CDR2 sequences are MDHEN and SYDVKM. Trimming left V 6 bases short and J 7 bases short, with 15 bases between. CDR3 residues: CASSGLQLFEKLFF. Written as DNA, the CDR3 is TGTGCCAGCAGCGGTTTACAGCTTTTTGAAAAACTGTTTTTT.

This clonotype was found many times. The chain is built from TRBV6-2 or TRBV6-3 and TRBJ2-7; D might be TRBD1 (5 bases). This CDR3 contains 15 residues. CDR1 is MNHEY, CDR2 SVGEGT, per germline. Trimming took off 7 bases at V and 4 bases at J, with 20 bases between the two ends. The CDR3 region is CASTGLWGRAYEQYF. The CDR3 coding sequence is TGTGCCAGCACCGGTTTATGGGGCAGAGCGTACGAGCAGTACTTC.

This clonotype was detected many times. A much bigger clone sits one base away, suggesting this may be a read error. The chain recombines TRBV7-9 with TRBJ2-1, with D unresolved. The length of the CDR3 is 11 residues. Germline values: CDR1 SEHNR, CDR2 FQNEAQ (reference sequence). With 5 bases removed from V and 4 bases from J, the gap between germline ends came to 3 bases. CDR3 sequence: CASSIYNEQFF. Written as DNA, the CDR3 is TGTGCCAGCAGCATTTACAATGAGCAGTTCTTC.

This clonotype was counted many times. The rearrangement uses TRBV7-2 and TRBJ1-5; D is perhaps TRBD1 (5 bases). The V gene lost 1 base and the J gene lost 0 bases, with 7 bases spanning the gap. There are 15 residues in the CDR3. Germline V gene lookup returns CDR1 SGHTA and CDR2 FQGNSA. The CDR3 DNA is TGTGCCAGCAGCTTAGTCCAGGGTAGCAATCAGCCCCAGCATTTT. This gives the protein CASSLVQGSNQPQHF.

This clonotype appeared many times. This chain uses TRBV3-1 with TRBJ2-3; no reliable D call. Looked up from germline, CDR1 is LGHDT and CDR2 is YNNKEL (reference sequence). The CDR3 has 13 residues. V gave up 1 base and J gave up 5 bases, with 7 bases separating them. The DNA for the CDR3 is TGTGCCAGCAGCCAAGTTTTGGGAGATACGCAGTATTTT. It yields the protein CASSQVLGDTQYF.

CDR3 residues: CASSFTGKGSYEQYF. The CDR3 nucleotides are TGTGCCAGCAGCTTCACAGGGAAGGGGTCCTACGAGCAGTACTTC. The chain couples TRBV7-9 to TRBJ2-7; D may be TRBD1 (6 bases). V lost 3 bases and J 1 base, leaving 13 bases between the germline ends. CDR3 length equals 15 residues. The germline V gene encodes CDR1 SEHNR and CDR2 FQNEAQ (reference sequence).

This clonotype was counted a few times. This sequence joins TRBV5-1 and TRBJ2-4, with 8 bases aligning to TRBD1. The CDR3 spans 13 residues. The V and J ends lost 5 bases and 14 bases, in that order; junction bases with no gene match: 12. The germline gives CDR1 SGHRS, CDR2 YFSETQ. CDR3 protein: CASSFSSWDRKYF. The DNA of the CDR3 is TGCGCCAGCAGTTTCTCTTCTTGGGACAGGAAGTACTTC.

Ten or more counts support this clonotype. The CDR3 spells CASSDRGYDEQFF. CDR3 nucleotide sequence: TGTGCCAGCAGTGACAGGGGGTACGATGAGCAGTTCTTC. The V gene is TRBV2, the J gene TRBJ2-1; TRBD1 agrees at 7 bases. The CDR3 has 13 residues. The V segment lost 3 bases and the J segment 8 bases; nucleotides outside the gene matches: 4. The germline CDR1 and CDR2 sequences are SNHLY and FYNNEI.

This clonotype was found once. The gene calls are TRBV7-2 and TRBJ1-6; unclear D gene. V was pared by 3 bases and J by 7 bases, with 4 bases between. Germline V gives CDR1 SGHTA, CDR2 FQGNSA. The CDR3 sequence is 12 residues long. The CDR3 nucleotides are TGTGCCAGCAGCTTCAACAATTCACCCCTCCACTTT. It yields the protein CASSFNNSPLHF. Using reference TRBV7-2 and TRBJ1-6 for the parts outside the CDR3, the full variable domain is GAGVSQSPSNKVTEKGKDVELRCDPISGHTALYWYRQSLGQGLEFLIYFQGNSAPDKSGLPSDRFSAERTGGSVSTLTIQRTQQEDSAVYLCASSFNNSPLHFGNGTRLTVT.

This clonotype was observed at least ten times. V and J are TRBV6-5 and TRBJ2-7, with D tentatively TRBD1 or TRBD2 (5 bases each). In germline, CDR1 is MNHEY, CDR2 SVGAGI. With 0 bases removed from V and 0 bases from J, the gap between germline ends came to 18 bases. This CDR3 comprises 18 residues. Here the CDR3 reads CASSYSRGAGPNSYEQYF. CDR3 DNA: TGTGCCAGCAGTTACTCGAGGGGCGCTGGGCCCAACTCCTACGAGCAGTACTTC.

Remarks on this clonotype: At one boundary the junction diverges from the germline segment, which might be a read error. The chain uses TRBV5-1 and TRBJ1-4; the match to TRBD1 covers 7 bases. This CDR3 is 14 amino acids long. Looked up from germline, CDR1 is SGHRS and CDR2 is YFSETQ. CDR3 in amino acids: CVSSPGTEGEKLFF. CDR3 DNA: TGCGTCAGCAGCCCCGGGACAGAGGGGGAAAAACTGTTTTTT.

This clonotype has ten or more counts. In nucleotides, the CDR3 is TGTGCCAGCAGTTTATACCGGCAGGGAGGGAACTATGGCTACACCTTC. This encodes CASSLYRQGGNYGYTF. The chain is built from TRBV27 and TRBJ1-2, with D perhaps TRBD1 (5 bases). Germline V lookup: CDR1 MNHEY, CDR2 SMNVEV (reference sequence). The CDR3 is 16 residues long. The V end lost 1 base, the J end lost 2 bases, and 14 bases lay between the germline ends.

The rearrangement joins TRBV7-9 to TRBJ2-7, with TRBD2 identical over 12 bases. This CDR3 has 15 amino acids. The V gene end was trimmed by 5 bases and the J gene end by 6 bases; junction bases not matched to a gene: 8. The germline V gene encodes CDR1 SEHNR and CDR2 FQNEAQ (reference sequence). The CDR3 reads CASSPRTSGVGEQYF. CDR3 sequence (DNA): TGTGCCAGCAGCCCCCGGACTAGCGGGGTGGGCGAGCAGTACTTC.

The sample holds many counts of this clonotype. The rearrangement links TRBV18 to TRBJ2-7; 7 positions match TRBD1. This CDR3 is built from 14 residues. The ends lost 3 bases at V and 7 bases at J; junction bases unmatched: 9. From germline, CDR1 is KGHSH and CDR2 LQKENI. CDR3 amino acids: CASSPTQGSVEQYF. For the CDR3, the DNA is TGTGCCAGCTCACCGACACAGGGGAGTGTAGAGCAGTACTTC.

DNA for the CDR3: TGTGCCAGCAGCGATCCCGGGACAGGAGGTGAAAAACTGTTTTTT. Its protein is CASSDPGTGGEKLFF. The genes are TRBV5-4 and TRBJ1-4; TRBD1 aligns across 8 bases. The CDR3 length is 15 residues. V shed 4 bases and J 7 bases; nucleotides not matched to a gene: 9. The germline CDR1 and CDR2 sequences are SGHNT and YYREEE (reference sequence).